The entry that follows covers one T cell receptor (beta chain) sequence. This clone was observed once. Its antigen specificity is not known. Qualities for individual bases were not recorded, and no much larger clone is one base off. The record originates from a study of shared clonotypes between healthy human individuals (dated by TCRdb to between 2020 and 2021). Context from the whole study: Two women and a few men aged 18 to 49 years were included in the cohort. For each donor, three plates each were used for CD4 naive and CD4 memory, two plates were used for CD8 naive, and one plate was used for CD8 memory. The study deeply sequenced blood TCR repertoires of about 5 healthy adults to estimate repertoire size and the extent of clonotype sharing between individuals. Different laboratories and diverse techniques were used to prepare libraries and sequence TCR repertoires, to increase sequencing depth and limit assay-specific biases. Between about 0.94 and 8.9 billion PBMCs per donor were obtained by leukapheresis.

The paper as a whole reports these results and caveats: Rarefaction of sorted-subset datasets indicated incomplete sequencing despite the large sequencing depth. Because the study included a small number of donors, the genetic and exposure-history diversity represented was limited. Sampling was limited to blood, and TCR repertoires in tissue likely differ from TCR repertoires in blood. Clonotypes shared by all four sorted-subset donors showed higher generation probabilities than non-shared clonotypes. Sharing across several donors was observed for approximately 5% of naive CD4, under 4% of naive CD8, 2% to 2.5% of memory CD4, and roughly 0.4% of memory CD8 clonotypes. Pairwise subsampling indicated that sequencing depth was expected to affect the degree of clonotype sharing among donors. Naive subsets generally had larger estimated clonotype richness than memory subsets.

CDR1 and CDR2 were assigned from the germline V gene as MNHNS and SASEGT. Trimming removed 4 bases from V and 5 bases from J, leaving 20 bases between the germline ends. The CDR3 has 16 amino acids, counting the end cysteine and phenylalanine. CDR3 DNA is the only sequence kept; it has 48 bases, read in frame from the first base. CD8 naive samples were obtained by positive selection for CCR7 among CD45RO-negative cells, yielding a CD45RA+CCR7+ population from which TemRA cells were excluded. Donors were healthy HIV-negative adults with no recently reported acute infections or vaccinations. All donors were Caucasian adults living in Nashville, Tennessee, USA. Blood was obtained by leukapheresis, after which PBMCs were separated by Ficoll-Histopaque density gradient centrifugation and cryopreserved in liquid nitrogen vapor phase. Purity and quantity of every magnetically sorted T cell population were checked by analytical flow cytometry. Genomic DNA was isolated from every sorted fraction and measured by UV absorbance on a Nanodrop 2000c.

Using the deep immunoSEQ assay, TCR CDR3 regions were amplified from genomic DNA by multiplex PCR. For each cell subset, the extracted genomic DNA was distributed evenly across all wells of several immunoSEQ 96-well plates, and each plate served as one replicate. For sorted subsets, around 200 ng genomic DNA, equal to tens of thousands of T cell genomes, was loaded into each replicate PCR. Purified libraries were quantified with a Qubit 3.0 fluorometer, sized on a Bioanalyzer 2100, and re-quantified with the KAPA Library Quantification kit. Every immunoSEQ 96-well plate was sequenced on a dedicated single-read 150-cycle Illumina NextSeq 550 flow cell. As for the original processing: The immunoSEQ output contained only junctional sequences without quality scores, so filtering could not match that applied to full-length reads. Sequences were annotated with PyIR, a Python wrapper for IgBLAST v1.9, and V/J genes and CDR3 were assigned using IMGT germline references. Reads with weak V/J assignments (E-value above 1e-6), missing CDR3, stop codons, out-of-frame junctions, or ambiguous translated residues were removed. V3J clonotypes were defined by identical inferred V gene, J gene, and CDR3 amino acid sequence. The percentage overlap between two repertoires was calculated by dividing the number of shared unique clonotypes by the size of the smaller repertoire. Three approaches were used to assess repertoire richness: RTK rarefaction, the Chao1 estimator, and Recon v2.1 estimates of unobserved clonotypes. For all TCRbeta clonotypes obtained by the gDNA method from a few donors, generation probabilities were computed with OLGA. The table comes from immuneACCESS by way of TCRdb, which keeps in-frame sequences with V and J called. Part of the clones is missing from these tables; in studies checked, under half for an unresolved V gene and the rest for unknown reasons. V and J calls and clone size follow that table, whereas D and trimming were derived from the DNA. Within this sample are around 1.9 million clones, with just under 95% of them counted one time only. Around 1.7% of the sample goes to the ten largest clones.

This TCR was recovered from a man aged 18 to 30 in good health. Some clones in this sample may be carry-over from other donors' samples. What was sequenced was naive CD8+ T cells from PBMCs. This sample's cell subset or site label indicates: CD45RA+CCR7+. The receptor chain draws on TRBV6-1 and TRBJ2-5; the D call could be TRBD1 or TRBD2, with each sharing 6 bases. The DNA sequence reads TGTGCCAGCAGTGCCGGGGGCAGGGAAAGGGTTGAGACCCAGTACTTC. The translation is CASSAGGRERVETQYF.